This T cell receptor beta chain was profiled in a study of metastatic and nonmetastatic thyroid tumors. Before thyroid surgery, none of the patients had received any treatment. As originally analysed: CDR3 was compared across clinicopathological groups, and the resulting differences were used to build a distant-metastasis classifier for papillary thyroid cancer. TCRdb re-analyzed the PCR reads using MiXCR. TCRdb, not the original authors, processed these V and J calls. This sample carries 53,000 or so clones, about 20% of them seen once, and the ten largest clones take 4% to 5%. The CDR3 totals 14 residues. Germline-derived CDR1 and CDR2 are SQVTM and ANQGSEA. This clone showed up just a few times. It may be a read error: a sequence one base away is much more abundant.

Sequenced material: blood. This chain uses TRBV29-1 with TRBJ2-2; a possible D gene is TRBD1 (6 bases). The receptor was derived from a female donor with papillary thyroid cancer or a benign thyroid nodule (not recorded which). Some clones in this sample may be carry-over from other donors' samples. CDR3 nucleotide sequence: TGCAGCGTTCGAGCCGGACAGAACACCGGGGAGCCGTTTTTT. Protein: CSVRAGQNTGEPFF.